This TCR beta chain derives from a study of spatial heterogeneity in lung cancer. V lost 1 base to trimming and J lost 7 bases, with 14 bases between them. Germline values: CDR1 SGHRS, CDR2 YFSETQ. The CDR3 loop spans 15 amino acids. Each CDR3 protein is one row after TCRdb ran MiXCR on the 5' RACE reads. This repertoire shows approximately 90,000 distinct CDR3 sequences, roughly 9.5% found once; its top ten account for 6.9%. Time point here: sample taken at primary tumor resection. Unsorted whole RNA of tumor, nontumor lung or frozen PBMC was sequenced. The sample in question was PBMCs, obtained at surgery. The J gene is TRBJ1-4, the V gene TRBV5-1; D might be TRBD1 (6 bases). The sequence came from a male donor with early-stage non-small cell lung cancer. The CDR3 bases are TGCGCCAGCAGCTTGTTGGAGGGGGACGGTGAAAAACTGTTTTTT. Translated, it gives CASSLLEGDGEKLFF.